This TCR beta chain was recovered during a study of T cell responses to AZD1222 COVID-19 vaccine. Across the study: Pooled together were second doses at about 4 or about 12 weeks. Findings and limits, study-wide: Close to half of spike-specific TCRs reportedly recognize unmutated variant regions. Repertoire sampling was restricted to post-peak T cell response timepoints. Breadth and depth of Spike-specific TCRs rose after two AZD1222 doses.

About this clone itself: Its specificity is not known.

Clones were sequenced by immunoSEQ multiplex PCR, and TCRdb holds only the in-frame ones, with some missing. The repertoire holds about 170,000 clones, with more than 80% as singletons. Trimming shortened V by 1 base and J by 0 bases, and 5 bases separated the two germline ends. This CDR3 comprises 14 residues. Germline CDR1 SGHRS, CDR2 YFSETQ. V and J are TRBV5-1 and TRBJ1-3; D remains unclear. The sample was peripheral blood, taken on day 0 of AZD1222 vaccination. The sequence derives from an adult in good health. CDR3 coding DNA: TGCGCCAGCAGCTTGTATGGCTCTGGAAACACCATATATTTT. Protein sequence: CASSLYGSGNTIYF.